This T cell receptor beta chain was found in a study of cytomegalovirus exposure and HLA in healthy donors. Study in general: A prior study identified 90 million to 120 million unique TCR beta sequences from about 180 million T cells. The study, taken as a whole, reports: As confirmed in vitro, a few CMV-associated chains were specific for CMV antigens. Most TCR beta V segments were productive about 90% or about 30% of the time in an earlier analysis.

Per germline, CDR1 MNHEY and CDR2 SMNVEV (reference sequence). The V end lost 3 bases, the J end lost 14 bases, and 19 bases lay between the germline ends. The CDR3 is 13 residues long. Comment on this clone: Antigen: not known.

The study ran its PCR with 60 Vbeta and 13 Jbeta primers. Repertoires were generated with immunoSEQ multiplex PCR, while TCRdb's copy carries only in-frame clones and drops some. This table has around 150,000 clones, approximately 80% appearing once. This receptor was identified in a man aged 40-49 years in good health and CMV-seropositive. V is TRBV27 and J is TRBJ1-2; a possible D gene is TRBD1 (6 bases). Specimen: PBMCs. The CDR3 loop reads CASSFQYDTGRTF. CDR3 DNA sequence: TGTGCCAGCAGTTTCCAATACGACACAGGGCGGACCTTC.